The rows below give T cell receptor beta chains drawn from one sample of a study of blood T cell repertoires in COVID-19. The method was immunoSEQ multiplex PCR; TCRdb's version includes in-frame clones alone and lacks a portion of them. This table has about 150,000 clones, roughly 80% appearing once. The specimen sequenced was peripheral blood. These receptors originate from a man between 60 and 75 years old with acute or convalescent COVID-19. CDR3s include the opening cysteine and the closing phenylalanine or tryptophan. A D gene is named only where the DNA matches it firmly. Clone size is not always given. Where it is, it says once, few, many or a class for expanded clones.

CDR3,DNA,D,V,size,J
CASGGQGGAGELFF,TGTGCCAGCGGGGGACAGGGTGGCGCCGGGGAGCTGTTTTTT,TRBD1,TRBV11-2,NA,TRBJ2-2
CASSFGGNTGELFF,TGTGCCAGCAGCTTCGGGGGGAACACCGGGGAGCTGTTTTTT,NA,TRBV7-2,NA,TRBJ2-2
CASSEYNRGYGYTF,TGTGCCAGCAGTGAATATAACAGGGGATATGGCTACACCTTC,TRBD1,TRBV25-1,NA,TRBJ1-2
CASRDRDGSNQPQHF,TGTGCCAGCAGAGACAGGGATGGTAGCAATCAGCCCCAGCATTTT,TRBD1,TRBV6-6,NA,TRBJ1-5
CASRLIAGGQYF,TGTGCCAGCAGACTGATAGCGGGGGGTCAGTATTTT,TRBD2,TRBV7-2,NA,TRBJ2-3
CASSQEGLPTGELFF,TGCGCCAGCAGCCAAGAGGGACTCCCAACCGGGGAGCTGTTTTTT,NA,TRBV4-3,NA,TRBJ2-2
CASSLYPTGGNSPLHF,TGTGCCAGCAGTTTATACCCGACAGGGGGTAATTCACCCCTCCACTTT,TRBD1,TRBV27,few,TRBJ1-6
CASSYNRGSYEQYF,TGTGCCAGCAGTTACAACAGGGGTAGTTACGAGCAGTACTTC,TRBD1,TRBV6-5,NA,TRBJ2-7
CASSARGGFSSEQFF,TGTGCCAGCAGCGCCCGGGGGGGCTTTTCTAGTGAGCAGTTCTTC,TRBD2,TRBV7-3,NA,TRBJ2-1
CASSSGTGLQPQHF,TGTGCCAGCAGTTCCGGGACAGGGCTTCAGCCCCAGCATTTT,TRBD1,TRBV6-5,few,TRBJ1-5
CASSPDRVEAFF,TGTGCCAGCAGCCCCGACAGGGTTGAAGCTTTCTTT,TRBD1,TRBV7-2,NA,TRBJ1-1
CASSSRQGARYSPFGANVLTF,TGTGCCAGCAGTTCCCGACAGGGGGCGCGTTACTCCCCCTTTGGGGCCAACGTCCTGACTTTC,TRBD1,TRBV28,NA,TRBJ2-6
CASKGTSGNNEQFF,TGTGCCAGCAAGGGGACTAGCGGTAACAATGAGCAGTTCTTC,TRBD2,TRBV28,NA,TRBJ2-1
CAIRTSGPNEQFF,TGTGCCATCAGGACTAGCGGTCCCAATGAGCAGTTCTTC,TRBD2,TRBV10-3,NA,TRBJ2-1
CASSRREENNEQFF,TGTGCCAGCAGCCGGCGGGAGGAAAACAATGAGCAGTTCTTC,TRBD2,TRBV3-1/TRBV3-2,NA,TRBJ2-1
CASGLDRESGYTF,TGTGCCAGCGGGCTGGACAGGGAAAGTGGCTACACCTTC,TRBD1,TRBV2,NA,TRBJ1-2
CASSYGVAGRTDTQYF,TGTGCCAGCAGTTACGGGGTAGCGGGACGCACAGATACGCAGTATTTT,TRBD2,TRBV6-6,NA,TRBJ2-3
CASSQIGTGSYEQYF,TGCGCCAGCAGCCAAATTGGGACAGGATCCTACGAGCAGTACTTC,TRBD1,TRBV4-1,NA,TRBJ2-7
CASSLPRSPLHF,TGTGCCAGCAGTTTACCCAGGTCACCCCTCCACTTT,NA,TRBV28,NA,TRBJ1-6
CASSSYGVGADTQYF,TGTGCCAGTTCATCTTACGGGGTAGGTGCAGATACGCAGTATTTT,NA,TRBV19,NA,TRBJ2-3
CASSSGELAPLHF,TGTGCCAGCAGCTCAGGGGAGTTAGCACCCCTCCACTTT,NA,TRBV7-3,NA,TRBJ1-6
CASSQDRAGYTF,TGTGCCAGCAGCCAAGACAGGGCTGGCTACACCTTC,TRBD1,TRBV7-9,NA,TRBJ1-2
CASSVEPGKNEKLFF,TGTGCCAGCAGCGTAGAACCCGGGAAGAACGAAAAACTGTTTTTT,NA,TRBV9,NA,TRBJ1-4
CASSLAGSGGFDTQYF,TGCGCCAGCAGCTTGGCGGGTAGCGGGGGGTTTGATACGCAGTATTTT,TRBD2,TRBV5-1,NA,TRBJ2-3
CASSLQRHTQYF,TGTGCCAGCAGCCTCCAGAGGCATACGCAGTATTTT,NA,TRBV7-2,NA,TRBJ2-3
CASSPVRGSNTGELFF,TGTGCCAGCAGCCCAGTGCGGGGGTCAAATACCGGGGAGCTGTTTTTT,TRBD2,TRBV11-2,NA,TRBJ2-2
CASTRDRGPSPYEQYF,TGTGCCAGCACTAGGGACAGGGGCCCGAGCCCCTACGAGCAGTACTTC,TRBD1,TRBV2,NA,TRBJ2-7
CASSLGTGIPYNEQFF,TGTGCCAGCAGCCTGGGGACAGGGATCCCCTACAATGAGCAGTTCTTC,TRBD1,TRBV5-4,NA,TRBJ2-1
CASSLRRGGTDTQYF,TGTGCCAGCAGCTTACGGCGGGGGGGGACAGATACGCAGTATTTT,TRBD2,TRBV7-2,NA,TRBJ2-3
CASSPYNQPQHF,TGTGCCAGCAGCCCGTATAATCAGCCCCAGCATTTT,NA,TRBV7-2,once,TRBJ1-5
CATATRTSGLYEQYF,TGTGCCACTGCGACCAGGACTAGCGGGTTGTACGAGCAGTACTTC,TRBD2,TRBV13,NA,TRBJ2-7
CASSLVGAHTDTQYF,TGTGCCAGCAGTTTGGTGGGAGCCCACACAGATACGCAGTATTTT,NA,TRBV6-5,NA,TRBJ2-3
CASSFMQWNTEAFF,TGTGCCAGCAGCTTCATGCAGTGGAACACTGAAGCTTTCTTT,NA,TRBV5-4,NA,TRBJ1-1
CASSYRDRVLTEAFF,TGTGCCAGCAGTTACCGGGACAGGGTTTTAACTGAAGCTTTCTTT,TRBD1,TRBV6-5,NA,TRBJ1-1
CAGSRGGQGDGYTF,TGCGCCGGCAGCAGGGGTGGACAGGGGGATGGCTACACCTTC,TRBD1,TRBV5-1,NA,TRBJ1-2
CASSSSTGVETQYF,NA,NA,TRBV6-5,once,TRBJ2-5
CASSADRGGGYTF,TGTGCCAGCAGCGCTGACAGGGGAGGAGGCTACACCTTC,TRBD1,TRBV9,NA,TRBJ1-2
CASSPRDKNNEQFF,TGTGCCAGCAGCCCGAGGGACAAAAACAATGAGCAGTTCTTC,NA,TRBV9,NA,TRBJ2-1
CASRWEGDTQYF,TGCGCCAGCAGGTGGGAGGGAGATACGCAGTATTTT,TRBD2,TRBV5-1,NA,TRBJ2-3
CASSLEGQAAQFF,TGTGCCAGCAGCTTAGAGGGACAGGCGGCGCAGTTCTTC,TRBD1,TRBV11-3,few,TRBJ2-1
CASSLPGYGYTF,TGTGCCAGCAGTTTACCGGGCTATGGCTACACCTTC,NA,TRBV12-3/TRBV12-4,few,TRBJ1-2
CASSLAGLATGELFF,TGTGCCAGCAGCTTAGCGGGACTAGCCACCGGGGAGCTGTTTTTT,TRBD2,TRBV7-2,once,TRBJ2-2
CSVEEGFRGLLNYGYTF,TGCAGCGTTGAAGAGGGGTTCCGGGGACTACTTAACTATGGCTACACCTTC,NA,TRBV29-1,NA,TRBJ1-2
CASRRGQEGYEQYF,TGTGCCAGCAGAAGGGGACAGGAGGGTTACGAGCAGTACTTC,TRBD1,TRBV5-4,NA,TRBJ2-7
CASSQTGGNEKLFF,TGCGCCAGCAGCCAGACAGGAGGCAATGAAAAACTGTTTTTT,NA,TRBV4-1,few,TRBJ1-4
CASSWGAGEVYQETQYF,TGCGCCAGCAGCTGGGGAGCGGGGGAGGTGTACCAAGAGACCCAGTACTTC,TRBD2,TRBV5-1,NA,TRBJ2-5
CASSSPPGTGGSRGPQHF,TGTGCCAGCAGTTCCCCCCCCGGGACAGGGGGCTCCCGGGGACCCCAGCATTTT,TRBD1,TRBV28,NA,TRBJ1-5